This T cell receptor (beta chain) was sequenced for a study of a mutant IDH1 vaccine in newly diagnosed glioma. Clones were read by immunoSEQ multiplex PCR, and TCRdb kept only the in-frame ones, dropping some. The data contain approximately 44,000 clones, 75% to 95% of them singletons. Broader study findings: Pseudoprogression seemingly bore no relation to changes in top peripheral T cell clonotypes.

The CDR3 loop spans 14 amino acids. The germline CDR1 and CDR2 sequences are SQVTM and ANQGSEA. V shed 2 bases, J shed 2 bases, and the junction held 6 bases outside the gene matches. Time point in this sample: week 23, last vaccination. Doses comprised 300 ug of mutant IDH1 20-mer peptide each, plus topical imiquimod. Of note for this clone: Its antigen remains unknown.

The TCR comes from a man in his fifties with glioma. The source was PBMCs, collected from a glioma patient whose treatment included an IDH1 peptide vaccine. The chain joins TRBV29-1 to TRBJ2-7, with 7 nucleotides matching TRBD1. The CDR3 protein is CSVERQGRPYEQYF. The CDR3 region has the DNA TGCAGCGTTGAAAGACAGGGTCGCCCCTACGAGCAGTACTTC.